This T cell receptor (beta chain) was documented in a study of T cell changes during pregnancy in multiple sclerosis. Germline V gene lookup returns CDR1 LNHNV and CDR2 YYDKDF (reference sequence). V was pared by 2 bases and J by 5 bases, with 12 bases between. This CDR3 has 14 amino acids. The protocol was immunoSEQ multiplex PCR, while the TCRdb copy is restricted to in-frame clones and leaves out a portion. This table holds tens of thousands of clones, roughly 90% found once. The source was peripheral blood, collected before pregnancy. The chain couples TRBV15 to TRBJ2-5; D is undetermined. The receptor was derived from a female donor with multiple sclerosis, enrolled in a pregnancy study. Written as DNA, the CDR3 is TGTGCCACCAGCAGACCCTCGACTGCGGAGACCCAGTACTTC. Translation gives CATSRPSTAETQYF. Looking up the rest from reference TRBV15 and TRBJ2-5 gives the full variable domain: DAMVIQNPRYQVTQFGKPVTLSCSQTLNHNVMYWYQQKSSQAPKLLFHYYDKDFNNEADTPDNFQSRRPNTSFCFLDIRSPGLGDTAMYLCATSRPSTAETQYFGPGTRLLVL.